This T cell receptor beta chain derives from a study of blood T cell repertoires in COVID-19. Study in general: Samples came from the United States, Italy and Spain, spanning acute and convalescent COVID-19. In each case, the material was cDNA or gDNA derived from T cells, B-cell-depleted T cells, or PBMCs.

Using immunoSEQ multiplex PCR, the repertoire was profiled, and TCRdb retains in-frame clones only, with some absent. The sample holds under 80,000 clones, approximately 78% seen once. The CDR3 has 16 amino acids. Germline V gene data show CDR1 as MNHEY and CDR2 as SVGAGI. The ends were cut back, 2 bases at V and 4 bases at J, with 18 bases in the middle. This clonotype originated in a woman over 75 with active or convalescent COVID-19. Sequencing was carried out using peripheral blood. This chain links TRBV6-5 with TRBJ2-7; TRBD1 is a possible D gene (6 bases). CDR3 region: CASSYASGVSMYEQYF. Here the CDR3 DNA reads TGTGCCAGCAGTTACGCTTCAGGGGTGAGCATGTACGAGCAGTACTTC.